Sequencing of this TCR beta chain was carried out in a study of blood T cell repertoires in COVID-19. Study-level background: Material from acute and convalescent COVID-19 was sourced from the United States, Italy and Spain. PBMCs, B-cell-depleted T cells, or T cells were the source of the cDNA or gDNA that made up the material.

There are 16 residues in the CDR3. V gave up 5 bases and J gave up 4 bases; unmatched junction bases: 9. CDR1 is MDHEN, CDR2 SYDVKM, per germline. Seattle cases were enrolled at active infection and followed longitudinally. Authors' processing steps: Quantification of nucleated cells was approximated via reference gene primer amplification. Here immunoSEQ multiplex PCR was the method, and the copy in TCRdb shows in-frame clones only, minus some. V and J calls plus clone size are reproduced from that table; the DNA served to infer D and trimming. The data contain hundreds of thousands of clones, 88% of them seen just once; the ten biggest clones take up around 6.3%.

The receptor was isolated from a woman under 40 with COVID-19, enrolled during active disease. Sequenced: peripheral blood. V gene TRBV28 combines with J gene TRBJ1-3; TRBD1 matches at 9 bases. The CDR3 here is CASSAPGQGGGNTIYF. In DNA, the CDR3 is TGTGCCAGCAGTGCCCCGGGACAGGGTGGGGGAAACACCATATATTTT. Using reference TRBV28 and TRBJ1-3 for the parts outside the CDR3, the full variable domain is DVKVTQSSRYLVKRTGEKVFLECVQDMDHENMFWYRQDPGLGLRLIYFSYDVKMKEKGDIPEGYSVSREKKERFSLILESASTNQTSMYLCASSAPGQGGGNTIYFGEGSWLTVV.